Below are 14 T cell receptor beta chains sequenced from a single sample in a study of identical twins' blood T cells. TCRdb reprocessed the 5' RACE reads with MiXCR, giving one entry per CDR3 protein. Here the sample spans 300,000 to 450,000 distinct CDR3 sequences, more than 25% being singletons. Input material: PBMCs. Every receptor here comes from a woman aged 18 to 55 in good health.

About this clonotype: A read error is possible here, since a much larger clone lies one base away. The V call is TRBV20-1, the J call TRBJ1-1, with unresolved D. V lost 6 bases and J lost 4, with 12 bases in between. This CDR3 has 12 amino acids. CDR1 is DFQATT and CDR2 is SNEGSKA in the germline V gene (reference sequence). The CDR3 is CSAPVVSTEAFF. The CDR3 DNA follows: TGCAGTGCCCCAGTGGTGAGCACTGAAGCTTTCTTT.

CDR3 sequence reads: CASPGNTEAFF. The CDR3 DNA follows: TGTGCCAGCCCGGGGAACACTGAAGCTTTCTTT. This chain joins TRBV28 and TRBJ1-1; D uncertain. Germline CDR1 reads MDHEN; CDR2 reads SYDVKM. Trimming removed 8 bases at V and 1 base at J, with 5 bases between. The CDR3 runs to 11 residues. Full variable domain (rest looked up from reference TRBV28 and TRBJ1-1): DVKVTQSSRYLVKRTGEKVFLECVQDMDHENMFWYRQDPGLGLRLIYFSYDVKMKEKGDIPEGYSVSREKKERFSLILESASTNQTSMYLCASPGNTEAFFGQGTRLTVV.

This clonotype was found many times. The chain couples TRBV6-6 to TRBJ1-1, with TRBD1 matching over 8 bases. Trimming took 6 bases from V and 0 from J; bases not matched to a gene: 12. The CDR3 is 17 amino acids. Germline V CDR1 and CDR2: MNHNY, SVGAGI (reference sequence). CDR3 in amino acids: CASRAPGGLFVNTEAFF. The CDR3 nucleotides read TGTGCCAGCAGAGCTCCAGGGGGCTTATTCGTGAACACTGAAGCTTTCTTT.

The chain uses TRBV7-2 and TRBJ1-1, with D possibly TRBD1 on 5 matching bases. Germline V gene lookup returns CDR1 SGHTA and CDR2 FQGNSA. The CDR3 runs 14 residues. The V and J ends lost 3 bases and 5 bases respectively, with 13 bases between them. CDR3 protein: CASSFIRGTTEAFF. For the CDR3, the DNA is TGTGCCAGCAGCTTTATTAGAGGGACTACTGAAGCTTTCTTT. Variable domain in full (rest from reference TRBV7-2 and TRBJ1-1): GAGVSQSPSNKVTEKGKDVELRCDPISGHTALYWYRQSLGQGLEFLIYFQGNSAPDKSGLPSDRFSAERTGGSVSTLTIQRTQQEDSAVYLCASSFIRGTTEAFFGQGTRLTVV.

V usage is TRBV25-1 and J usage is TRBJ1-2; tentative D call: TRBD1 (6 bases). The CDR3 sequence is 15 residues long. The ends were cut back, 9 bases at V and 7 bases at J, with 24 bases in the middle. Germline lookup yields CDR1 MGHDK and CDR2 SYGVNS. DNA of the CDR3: TGTGCCAGTTCGAGTAGGTCCACAGGGCGTGGTGGCTACACCTTC. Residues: CASSSRSTGRGGYTF.

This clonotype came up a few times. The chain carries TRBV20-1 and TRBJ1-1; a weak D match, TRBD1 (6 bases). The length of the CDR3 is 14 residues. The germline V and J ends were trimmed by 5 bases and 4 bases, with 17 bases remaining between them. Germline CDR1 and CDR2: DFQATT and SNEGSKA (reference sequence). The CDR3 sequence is CSAAKQGGATEAFF. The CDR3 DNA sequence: TGCAGTGCTGCAAAACAGGGCGGGGCCACTGAAGCTTTCTTT.

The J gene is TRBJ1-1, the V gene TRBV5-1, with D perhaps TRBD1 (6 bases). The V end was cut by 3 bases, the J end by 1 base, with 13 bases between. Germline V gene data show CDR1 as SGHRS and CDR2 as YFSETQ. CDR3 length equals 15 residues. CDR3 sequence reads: CASSSDSLRNTEAFF. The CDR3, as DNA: TGCGCCAGCAGCTCGGACAGCCTTAGGAACACTGAAGCTTTCTTT.

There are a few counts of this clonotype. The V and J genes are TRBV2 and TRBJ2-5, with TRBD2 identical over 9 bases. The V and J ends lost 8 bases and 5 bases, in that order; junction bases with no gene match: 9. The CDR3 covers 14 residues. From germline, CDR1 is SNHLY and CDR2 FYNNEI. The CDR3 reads CASSPSGIRETQYF. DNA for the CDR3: TGTGCCAGCTCTCCTAGCGGGATAAGGGAGACCCAGTACTTC. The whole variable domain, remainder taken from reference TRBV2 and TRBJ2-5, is EPEVTQTPSHQVTQMGQEVILRCVPISNHLYFYWYRQILGQKVEFLVSFYNNEISEKSEIFDDQFSVERPDGSNFTLKIRSTKLEDSAMYFCASSPSGIRETQYFGPGTRLLVL.

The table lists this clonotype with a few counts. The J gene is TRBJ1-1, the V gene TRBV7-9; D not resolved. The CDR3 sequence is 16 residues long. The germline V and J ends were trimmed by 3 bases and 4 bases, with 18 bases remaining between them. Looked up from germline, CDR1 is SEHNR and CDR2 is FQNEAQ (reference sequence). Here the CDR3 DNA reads TGTGCCAGCAGCTTTGTGGGCGAGGGATCGGGCACTGAAGCTTTCTTT. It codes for CASSFVGEGSGTEAFF.

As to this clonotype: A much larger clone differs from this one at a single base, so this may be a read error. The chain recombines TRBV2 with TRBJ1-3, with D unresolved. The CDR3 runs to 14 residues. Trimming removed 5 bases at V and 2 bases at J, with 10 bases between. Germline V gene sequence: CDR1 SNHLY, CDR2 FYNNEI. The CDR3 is CASSKPSPGNTIYF. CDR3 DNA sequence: TGTGCCAGCAGTAAACCCAGCCCTGGAAACACCATATATTTT.

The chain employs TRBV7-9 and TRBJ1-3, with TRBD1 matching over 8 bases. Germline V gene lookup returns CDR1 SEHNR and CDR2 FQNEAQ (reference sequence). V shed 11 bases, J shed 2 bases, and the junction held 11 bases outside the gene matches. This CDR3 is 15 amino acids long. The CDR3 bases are TGTGCCGGCGGACCCATGACAGGGGCTGGAAACACCATATATTTT. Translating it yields CAGGPMTGAGNTIYF. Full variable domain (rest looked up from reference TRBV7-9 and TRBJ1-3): DTGVSQNPRHKITKRGQNVTFRCDPISEHNRLYWYRQTLGQGPEFLTYFQNEAQLEKSRLLSDRFSAERPKGSFSTLEIQRTEQGDSAMYLCAGGPMTGAGNTIYFGEGSWLTVV.

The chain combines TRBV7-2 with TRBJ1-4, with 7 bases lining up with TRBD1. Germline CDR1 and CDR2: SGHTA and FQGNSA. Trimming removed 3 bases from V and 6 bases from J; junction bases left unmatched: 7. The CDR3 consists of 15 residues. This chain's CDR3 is CASSFRQGVYEKLFF. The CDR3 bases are TGTGCCAGCAGCTTCCGGCAGGGGGTTTATGAAAAACTGTTTTTT. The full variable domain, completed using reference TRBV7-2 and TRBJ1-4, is GAGVSQSPSNKVTEKGKDVELRCDPISGHTALYWYRQSLGQGLEFLIYFQGNSAPDKSGLPSDRFSAERTGGSVSTLTIQRTQQEDSAVYLCASSFRQGVYEKLFFGSGTQLSVL.

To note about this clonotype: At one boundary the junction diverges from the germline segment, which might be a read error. The CDR3 DNA is TGTGCCGGCAGTTTCAGAAGTGGAGCTTTCTTT. Translating gives CAGSFRSGAFF. The chain links TRBV12-3 or TRBV12-4 to TRBJ1-1, with D unresolved. The CDR3 spans 11 residues.

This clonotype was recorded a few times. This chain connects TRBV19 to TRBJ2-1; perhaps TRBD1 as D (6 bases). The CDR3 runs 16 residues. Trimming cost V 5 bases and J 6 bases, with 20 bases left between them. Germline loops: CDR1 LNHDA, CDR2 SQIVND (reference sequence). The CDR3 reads CASSHPDRTVPNEQFF. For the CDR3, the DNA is TGTGCCAGTAGTCACCCAGACAGGACCGTCCCCAATGAGCAGTTCTTC.